The 26 T cell receptor beta chains listed next were all sequenced from one sample in a study of T cells in Graves' hyperthyroidism and ophthalmopathy. Amplified TCR beta CDR3 regions came from RNA transcripts. Primed by the HTBI set, a first-round RT-PCR was run on the TCR CDR3. TCRdb re-derived calls from the multiplex PCR reads in MiXCR, one entry per CDR3 protein. The sample includes around 420,000 distinct CDR3 sequences, 15% to 19% of them seen just once. The sample comprised blood. These receptors were collected from a woman aged 18-30 years with Graves' hyperthyroidism.

This clonotype was counted many times. V and J are TRBV7-3 and TRBJ1-2, with no clear D. Deletions cut 4 bases from V and 2 bases from J, with 14 bases between. Germline loops: CDR1 SGHTA, CDR2 FQGTGA. CDR3 length equals 15 residues. The CDR3 DNA is TGTGCCAGCAGCTCCTCATCGAGCGAGAACTATGGCTACACCTTC. Protein sequence: CASSSSSSENYGYTF.

This clonotype was detected many times. The chain couples TRBV5-5 to TRBJ2-7; D is possibly TRBD1 (6 bases). V lost 5 bases and J 4 bases, leaving 19 bases between the germline ends. Per germline, CDR1 SGHKS and CDR2 YYEKEE (reference sequence). The CDR3 has 15 residues. In DNA form, the CDR3 reads TGTGCCAGCAGGTCGACCGGGACATCTACATACGAGCAGTACTTC. It codes for CASRSTGTSTYEQYF.

At least ten counts were recorded for this clonotype. V gene TRBV6-1 combines with J gene TRBJ2-1; D might be TRBD2 (5 bases). The CDR3 has 12 amino acids. CDR1 and CDR2 (germline): MNHNS, SASEGT. Trimming took 7 bases from V and 3 from J, leaving 7 bases between them. The CDR3 spells CASIRGYNEQFF. The CDR3 DNA sequence: TGTGCCAGCATTCGGGGCTACAATGAGCAGTTCTTC.

This clonotype was counted ten times or more. This sequence joins TRBV12-3 or TRBV12-4 and TRBJ2-1; TRBD2 agrees at 7 bases. The V segment lost 0 bases and the J segment 4 bases; nucleotides outside the gene matches: 3. This CDR3 region has 15 residues. The CDR3 bases are TGTGCCAGCAGTTTAGCGGGGGAGGGATACAATGAGCAGTTCTTC. This gives the protein CASSLAGEGYNEQFF.

This clonotype was counted many times. The rearrangement joins TRBV6-1 to TRBJ2-3; weak D call: TRBD1 (5 bases). Germline V gene sequence: CDR1 MNHNS, CDR2 SASEGT. Between the trimmed V and J ends, which lost 5 bases and 8 bases, there was a span of 14 bases. This CDR3 comprises 13 residues. CDR3 protein: CASSSRVFPTQYF. The CDR3 DNA reads TGTGCCAGCAGTTCCAGGGTATTCCCTACGCAGTATTTT.

This clonotype was seen at least ten times. This chain links TRBV18 with TRBJ1-5; D ambiguous. Trimming took 3 bases from V and 7 from J, leaving 13 bases between them. Germline V lookup: CDR1 KGHSH, CDR2 LQKENI. This CDR3 has 14 residues. The CDR3 spells CASSPFSGKQPQHF. CDR3 DNA sequence: TGTGCCAGCTCACCGTTCAGCGGTAAACAGCCCCAGCATTTT. Full variable domain (missing parts from reference TRBV18 and TRBJ1-5): NAGVMQNPRHLVRRRGQEARLRCSPMKGHSHVYWYRQLPEEGLKFMVYLQKENIIDESGMPKERFSAEFPKEGPSILRIQQVVRGDSAAYFCASSPFSGKQPQHFGDGTRLSIL.

In this sample, this clonotype turned up many times. The rearrangement uses TRBV12-3 or TRBV12-4 and TRBJ2-6; maybe TRBD2 (6 bases). V was trimmed by 8 bases and J by 3 bases, leaving 8 bases between them. This CDR3 spans 13 amino acids. The CDR3 DNA reads as TGTGCCAGCGGAGGGAGTGGGGCCAACGTCCTGACTTTC. Translated, it gives CASGGSGANVLTF.

This clonotype occurred many times. The chain links TRBV13 to TRBJ1-3; D possibly corresponds to TRBD1 (5 bases). Trimming pared 4 bases from V and 0 bases from J, leaving 16 bases between. Germline V gene sequence: CDR1 PRHDT, CDR2 FYEKMQ (reference sequence). This CDR3 is built from 17 residues. The CDR3 loop reads CASSSNGAGSSGNTIYF. The CDR3 DNA reads TGTGCCAGCAGCTCGAATGGGGCAGGAAGCTCTGGAAACACCATATATTTT.

The chain couples TRBV30 to TRBJ1-5, with 7 bases lining up with TRBD1. Per germline, CDR1 GTSNPN and CDR2 SVGIG (reference sequence). This CDR3 has 15 amino acids. The CDR3 DNA reads TGTGTAGGGACAGCCGAGTCTTATAGCAATCAGCCCCAGCATTTT. Amino acids: CVGTAESYSNQPQHF.

The V and J genes are TRBV7-2 and TRBJ2-5; the D gene could be TRBD1 or TRBD2 (6 bases each). The germline V gene has CDR1 SGHTA and CDR2 FQGNSA. This CDR3 contains 15 residues. V lost 0 bases and J 5 bases, leaving 13 bases between the germline ends. The CDR3 nucleotides are TGTGCCAGCAGCTTAGCGGGACACCGGGGGGAGACCCAGTACTTC. It codes for CASSLAGHRGETQYF.

This clonotype was seen at least ten times. The chain couples TRBV12-3 or TRBV12-4 to TRBJ1-5; no reliable D call. V lost 4 bases and J lost 0, with 13 bases in between. The CDR3 length is 16 residues. DNA for the CDR3: TGTGCCAGCAGTTCGGTGACACCCTATAGCAATCAGCCCCAGCATTTT. This codes for CASSSVTPYSNQPQHF.

This clonotype occurred many times. The chain joins TRBV7-8 to TRBJ2-7; TRBD1 might be the D (5 bases). The germline gives CDR1 SGHVS, CDR2 FQNEAQ. The length of the CDR3 is 14 residues. V dropped 5 bases and J dropped 4 bases, with 15 bases sitting between them. In DNA form, the CDR3 reads TGTGCCAGCAGCACGGGCACAGGCCCTTACGAGCAGTACTTC. Protein: CASSTGTGPYEQYF. The complete variable domain, with remaining parts taken from reference TRBV7-8 and TRBJ2-7, reads GAGVSQSPRYKVAKRGQDVALRCDPISGHVSLFWYQQALGQGPEFLTYFQNEAQLDKSGLPSDRFFAERPEGSVSTLKIQRTQQEDSAVYLCASSTGTGPYEQYFGPGTRLTVT.

This clonotype was seen many times. The chain carries TRBV5-1 and TRBJ1-5, with TRBD1 matching over 9 bases. Germline V lookup: CDR1 SGHRS, CDR2 YFSETQ. The CDR3 is 15 residues long. Unmatched junction bases numbered 5, after V lost 4 bases and J lost 3 bases. CDR3 nucleotides: TGCGCCAGCAGCAGTGGGACAGGGTACAATCAGCCCCAGCATTTT. Translation gives CASSSGTGYNQPQHF.

The chain carries TRBV5-8 and TRBJ2-1, with TRBD2 matching over 11 bases. CDR1 and CDR2 from the germline V gene are SGHTS and YDEGEE. The ends lost 4 bases at V and 7 bases at J; junction bases unmatched: 7. This CDR3 region has 15 residues. CDR3 region: CASSLETSGNNEQFF. The CDR3 DNA is TGTGCCAGCAGCCTCGAGACTAGCGGGAATAATGAGCAGTTCTTC.

The table lists this clonotype with many counts. The CDR3 region is CASSPYRGRTEAFF. As DNA, the CDR3 is TGTGCCAGCAGCCCCTACAGGGGGAGGACTGAAGCTTTCTTT. The rearrangement joins TRBV7-8 to TRBJ1-1; TRBD1 agrees at 8 bases. Trimming at V came to 5 bases and at J to 5 bases, leaving 7 bases not matched to a gene. CDR1 SGHVS and CDR2 FQNEAQ come from the germline V gene. The CDR3 totals 14 residues. Full variable domain (remainder filled in from reference TRBV7-8 and TRBJ1-1): GAGVSQSPRYKVAKRGQDVALRCDPISGHVSLFWYQQALGQGPEFLTYFQNEAQLDKSGLPSDRFFAERPEGSVSTLKIQRTQQEDSAVYLCASSPYRGRTEAFFGQGTRLTVV.

This clonotype has ten or more counts. V gene TRBV7-9 combines with J gene TRBJ1-6; D gene uncertain. Germline CDR1 is SEHNR and CDR2 is FQNEAQ (reference sequence). This CDR3 comprises 11 residues. V lost 7 bases to trimming and J lost 13 bases, with 11 bases between them. The CDR3: CASNPQIPLHF. The DNA for the CDR3 is TGTGCCAGCAACCCACAGATCCCCCTCCACTTT.

The rearrangement links TRBV19 to TRBJ2-2; TRBD2 matches 9 bases. The germline gives CDR1 LNHDA, CDR2 SQIVND (reference sequence). After removal of 6 bases from V and 8 bases from J, the junction contained 13 bases not matched to a gene. The CDR3 length is 16 residues. CDR3 DNA sequence: TGTGCCAGTAGGGGGACTAGCCGGAGGCCGTCGGGGGAGCTGTTTTTT. Its protein product is CASRGTSRRPSGELFF. The full variable domain, in which reference TRBV19 and TRBJ2-2 provide the parts outside the CDR3, is DGGITQSPKYLFRKEGQNVTLSCEQNLNHDAMYWYRQDPGQGLRLIYYSQIVNDFQKGDIAEGYSVSREKKESFPLTVTSAQKNPTAFYLCASRGTSRRPSGELFFGEGSRLTVL.

This chain connects TRBV2 to TRBJ2-3; possible D gene TRBD1, 6 bases. The CDR3 loop spans 16 amino acids. Germline V gene sequence: CDR1 SNHLY, CDR2 FYNNEI. Trimming cost V 4 bases and J 0 bases, with 14 bases left between them. CDR3 in DNA: TGTGCCAGCAGTGCCGCCGGGACAACTAGCACAGATACGCAGTATTTT. Translating gives CASSAAGTTSTDTQYF.

This clonotype was recorded at least ten times. This chain connects TRBV2 to TRBJ1-6; D is possibly TRBD1 (6 bases). The CDR3 is made up of 15 amino acids. Trimming shortened V by 7 bases and J by 1 base, and 11 bases separated the two germline ends. CDR1 and CDR2 from the germline V gene are SNHLY and FYNNEI. In nucleotides, the CDR3 is TGTGCCAGCATTACAGGGAGGTCCTATAATTCACCCCTCCACTTT. Translated: CASITGRSYNSPLHF.

Ten or more counts support this clonotype. V and J are TRBV9 and TRBJ2-5, with a weak D call TRBD2 (6 bases). The CDR3 covers 14 residues. Trimming pared 6 bases from V and 0 bases from J, leaving 12 bases between. In germline, CDR1 is SGDLS, CDR2 YYNGEE. Here the CDR3 DNA reads TGTGCCAGCAACGGGGGTCGATACCAAGAGACCCAGTACTTC. This gives the protein CASNGGRYQETQYF.

This clonotype was observed many times. The chain has TRBV11-2 and TRBJ2-7; 9 nucleotides align to TRBD1. The CDR3 covers 14 residues. CDR1 is SGHAT and CDR2 is FQNNGV in the germline V gene. Trimming removed 5 bases from V and 5 bases from J; junction bases left unmatched: 7. DNA of the CDR3: TGTGCCAGCAGCCCTGGGACAGGGACGGACGAGCAGTACTTC. This gives the protein CASSPGTGTDEQYF. Full variable domain (outside the CDR3, taken from reference TRBV11-2 and TRBJ2-7): EAGVAQSPRYKIIEKRQSVAFWCNPISGHATLYWYQQILGQGPKLLIQFQNNGVVDDSQLPKDRFSAERLKGVDSTLKIQPAKLEDSAVYLCASSPGTGTDEQYFGPGTRLTVT.

At least ten counts were recorded for this clonotype. The chain joins TRBV10-3 to TRBJ1-5; D is uncertain. CDR1 ENHRY and CDR2 SYGVKD come from the germline V gene. The V gene lost 8 bases and the J gene lost 6 bases, with 11 bases spanning the gap. There are 12 residues in the CDR3. The CDR3 here is CAIGRVGQPQHF. CDR3 coding DNA: TGTGCCATCGGGAGGGTAGGTCAGCCCCAGCATTTT.

This clonotype was counted at least ten times. This rearrangement joins TRBV12-3 or TRBV12-4 to TRBJ2-3; 8 nucleotides line up with TRBD2. V lost 1 base and J lost 1; bases outside the gene matches: 10. The CDR3 sequence is 18 residues long. DNA for the CDR3: TGTGCCAGCAGTTTAGAGTGGGGCGTAGCGGGGCGCACAGATACGCAGTATTTT. It specifies CASSLEWGVAGRTDTQYF.

This clonotype was counted many times. V usage is TRBV7-9 and J usage is TRBJ2-3, with 13 bases matching TRBD2. V lost 6 bases to trimming and J lost 2 bases; unmatched junction nucleotides: 8. The CDR3 sequence is 17 residues long. Germline CDR1 is SEHNR and CDR2 is FQNEAQ (reference sequence). In DNA, the CDR3 is TGTGCCAGCAGTTCCCCCGGGACTAGCGGGGCCACAGATACGCAGTATTTT. Translation: CASSSPGTSGATDTQYF.

This clonotype was seen repeatedly, ten times or more. The chain links TRBV28 to TRBJ1-4; tentatively, D is TRBD1 (5 bases). The CDR3 runs 17 residues. CDR1 is MDHEN, CDR2 SYDVKM, per germline. V lost 3 bases and J lost 7, with 21 bases in between. CDR3 protein: CASSLVGERTLGEKLFF. As DNA, the CDR3 is TGTGCCAGCAGTTTGGTGGGGGAAAGGACCCTGGGTGAAAAACTGTTTTTT.

The chain uses TRBV10-1 and TRBJ2-3; no definite D call. Germline assignment: CDR1 WNHNN and CDR2 SYGVQD (reference sequence). This CDR3 is 14 amino acids long. V lost 2 bases and J lost 6, with 12 bases in between. CDR3 DNA: TGCGCCAGCAGTGAGCGAGCTAGTAGCGATACGCAGTATTTT. Protein product: CASSERASSDTQYF.